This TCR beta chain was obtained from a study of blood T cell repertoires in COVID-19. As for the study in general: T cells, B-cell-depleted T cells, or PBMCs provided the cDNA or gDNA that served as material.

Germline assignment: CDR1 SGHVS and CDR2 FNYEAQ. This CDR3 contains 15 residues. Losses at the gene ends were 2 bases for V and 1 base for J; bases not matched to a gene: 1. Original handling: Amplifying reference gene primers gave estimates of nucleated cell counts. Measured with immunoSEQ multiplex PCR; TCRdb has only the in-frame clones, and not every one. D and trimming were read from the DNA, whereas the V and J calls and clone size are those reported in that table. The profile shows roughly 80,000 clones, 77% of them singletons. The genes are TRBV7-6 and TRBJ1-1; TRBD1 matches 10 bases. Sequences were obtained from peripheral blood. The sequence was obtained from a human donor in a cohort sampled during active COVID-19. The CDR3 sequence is CASSLWTGGNTEAFF. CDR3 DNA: TGTGCCAGCAGCTTATGGACAGGGGGGAACACTGAAGCTTTCTTT.